The 21 T cell receptor beta chains given below trace back to one sample, sequenced in a study of shared clonotypes between healthy human individuals. The assay was immunoSEQ multiplex PCR, and TCRdb's table has in-frame clones only and misses some. The data contain about 1.5 million clones, roughly 98% of them singletons. The sequenced sample consisted of naive CD4+ T cells sorted from blood. The subset denotes: CD45RA+ positively selected. The receptor source for this set is a man aged 30 to 39 in good health.

The chain has TRBV5-1 and TRBJ2-4, with 7 bases lining up with TRBD2. J gave up 7 bases and V 3 bases, and 22 bases lay outside the gene matches. The germline V gene encodes CDR1 SGHRS and CDR2 YFSETQ. CDR3 length: 19 amino acids. The CDR3: CASSSLPSGLGSKLNIQYF. CDR3 sequence (DNA): TGCGCCAGCAGCTCCCTCCCTAGCGGTCTAGGGTCAAAGCTTAACATTCAGTACTTC. The whole variable domain, remainder taken from reference TRBV5-1 and TRBJ2-4, is KAGVTQTPRYLIKTRGQQVTLSCSPISGHRSVSWYQQTPGQGLQFLFEYFSETQRNKGNFPGRFSGRQFSNSRSEMNVSTLELGDSALYLCASSSLPSGLGSKLNIQYFGAGTRLSVL.

V and J are TRBV10-1 and TRBJ2-7; D perhaps matches TRBD1 (6 bases). Germline V gene lookup returns CDR1 WNHNN and CDR2 SYGVQD (reference sequence). V was pared by 0 bases and J by 6 bases, with 9 bases between. The CDR3 has 13 amino acids. The CDR3 is CASSESQGREQYF. The CDR3, as DNA: TGCGCCAGCAGTGAGTCGCAGGGGCGCGAGCAGTACTTC.

This rearrangement joins TRBV2 to TRBJ2-5, with TRBD2 matching 8 bases. Losses at the gene ends were 6 bases for V and 2 bases for J; bases not matched to a gene: 8. The CDR3 consists of 15 residues. Germline CDR1 and CDR2: SNHLY and FYNNEI. CDR3 nucleotides: TGTGCCAGCAGAAAACCGGGACTAGAACAAGAGACCCAGTACTTC. Its translation is CASRKPGLEQETQYF.

In the case of this clone: The same CDR3 is also encoded by other DNA sequences in this sample. The chain joins TRBV5-1 to TRBJ2-5, with TRBD1 identical over 7 bases. The V gene's germline CDR1 is SGHRS and CDR2 YFSETQ. V lost 2 bases and J lost 2; bases outside the gene matches: 3. The CDR3 extends over 14 amino acids. CDR3 region: CASSLLTGQETQYF. CDR3 nucleotides: TGCGCCAGCAGCTTACTGACAGGGCAAGAGACCCAGTACTTC.

The rearrangement links TRBV7-2 to TRBJ2-7, with D uncertain. Deletions cut 2 bases from V and 2 bases from J, with 7 bases between. This CDR3 region has 13 residues. Germline V CDR1 and CDR2: SGHTA, FQGNSA. DNA of the CDR3: TGTGCCAGCAGCTTAATCCTAGCCTACGAGCAGTACTTC. Its translation: CASSLILAYEQYF.

The chain carries TRBV30 and TRBJ2-7, with D unclear. This CDR3 comprises 12 residues. V dropped 4 bases and J dropped 6 bases, with 13 bases sitting between them. Germline CDR1 and CDR2: GTSNPN and SVGIG (reference sequence). Here the CDR3 DNA reads TGTGCCTGGAAATCACCGCCTGGCGAGCAGTACTTC. Its translation is CAWKSPPGEQYF.

The V call is TRBV27, the J call TRBJ2-7; D ambiguous. The V end lost 3 bases, the J end lost 2 bases, and 8 bases lay between the germline ends. CDR3 length: 13 residues. Germline loops: CDR1 MNHEY, CDR2 SMNVEV (reference sequence). CDR3 nucleotides: TGTGCCAGCAGTTTCTCCGGACCCTACGAGCAGTACTTC. This codes for CASSFSGPYEQYF.

The chain employs TRBV10-3 and TRBJ2-3, with 12 bases lining up with TRBD2. This CDR3 has 15 residues. Germline lookup yields CDR1 ENHRY and CDR2 SYGVKD. Unmatched junction bases numbered 7, after V lost 6 bases and J lost 6 bases. CDR3 sequence: CAISPGLAGPDTQYF. As DNA, the CDR3 is TGTGCCATCAGCCCCGGACTAGCGGGACCCGATACGCAGTATTTT.

The rearrangement links TRBV7-7 to TRBJ1-1; 7 nucleotides align to TRBD1. The CDR3 has 16 amino acids. Germline values: CDR1 SSHAT, CDR2 FNYEAQ (reference sequence). Trimming removed 3 bases from V and 7 bases from J; junction bases left unmatched: 14. CDR3 residues: CASSFRDREGANEAFF. Here the CDR3 DNA reads TGTGCCAGCAGCTTTCGGGACAGAGAAGGCGCCAATGAAGCTTTCTTT.

The V and J genes are TRBV14 and TRBJ2-7; 11 nucleotides match TRBD2. Germline V gene data show CDR1 as SGHDN and CDR2 as FVKESK. The CDR3 extends over 15 amino acids. V lost 5 bases and J lost 1; bases outside the gene matches: 4. The CDR3 DNA reads as TGTGCCAGCAGCATAGCGGGAGGGGTTTCCTACGAGCAGTACTTC. Its protein is CASSIAGGVSYEQYF.

The chain joins TRBV9 to TRBJ2-2; maybe TRBD2 (5 bases). V gave up 2 bases and J gave up 4 bases, with 15 bases separating them. Germline V gives CDR1 SGDLS, CDR2 YYNGEE. This CDR3 contains 16 residues. The CDR3 nucleotides read TGTGCCAGCAGCGTGGGCCCTAGCAGATCCACCGGGGAGCTGTTTTTT. Translated, it gives CASSVGPSRSTGELFF.

The V gene is TRBV28, the J gene TRBJ2-3; D remains ambiguous. Trimming stripped 5 bases from V and 9 bases from J, with 12 bases between. Germline V gene lookup returns CDR1 MDHEN and CDR2 SYDVKM. The CDR3 totals 12 residues. CDR3 in amino acids: CASSPILSTQYF. In nucleotides, the CDR3 is TGTGCCAGCAGTCCCATTCTGTCAACGCAGTATTTT.

The V gene is TRBV5-4, the J gene TRBJ2-1, with D perhaps given as TRBD1 or TRBD2 (5 bases each). The germline gives CDR1 SGHNT, CDR2 YYREEE (reference sequence). Between the trimmed V and J ends, which lost 0 bases and 7 bases, there was a span of 14 bases. There are 15 residues in the CDR3. The CDR3 protein is CASSLGVGEGNEQFF. The CDR3 bases are TGTGCCAGCAGCTTGGGAGTGGGGGAAGGGAATGAGCAGTTCTTC.

This clone was seen just once. This chain joins TRBV18 and TRBJ1-1; 8 nucleotides match TRBD1. Germline V gene sequence: CDR1 KGHSH, CDR2 LQKENI. The V and J ends lost 3 bases and 4 bases, in that order; junction bases with no gene match: 10. This CDR3 has 16 amino acids. The CDR3 is CASSPWTGQGATEAFF. The CDR3 bases are TGTGCCAGCTCACCCTGGACAGGGCAAGGGGCCACTGAAGCTTTCTTT.

The rearrangement links TRBV25-1 to TRBJ2-1; 8 nucleotides match TRBD1. The CDR3 covers 14 residues. Germline CDR1 MGHDK, CDR2 SYGVNS. Losses at the gene ends were 8 bases for V and 2 bases for J; bases not matched to a gene: 5. CDR3 protein: CASLGTGAYNEQFF. CDR3 nucleotides: TGTGCCAGCCTCGGGACAGGAGCCTACAATGAGCAGTTCTTC.

V is TRBV18 and J is TRBJ2-3; 7 bases are a match to TRBD1. The germline gives CDR1 KGHSH, CDR2 LQKENI. V was clipped by 6 bases and J by 0 bases; unmatched bases: 9. The CDR3 length is 16 residues. CDR3 bases: TGTGCCAGCTCGTATCACAGGGGTGCGAGCACAGATACGCAGTATTTT. It codes for CASSYHRGASTDTQYF.

The gene calls are TRBV18 and TRBJ2-1; D unresolved. Trimming left V 4 bases short and J 7 bases short, with 11 bases between. The CDR3 is made up of 13 amino acids. CDR1 is KGHSH and CDR2 is LQKENI in the germline V gene. The CDR3 DNA follows: TGTGCCAGCTCACTCGCATTGGGAAATGAGCAGTTCTTC. As protein: CASSLALGNEQFF.

This clone occurred once. This chain uses TRBV28 with TRBJ2-1; D gene uncertain. The germline gives CDR1 MDHEN, CDR2 SYDVKM. Trimming stripped 1 base from V and 8 bases from J, with 12 bases between. CDR3 length: 14 residues. The CDR3 protein is CASSLFPVADEQFF. Here the CDR3 DNA reads TGTGCCAGCAGTTTATTCCCGGTGGCGGATGAGCAGTTCTTC. Based on the CDR3 plus reference TRBV28 and TRBJ2-1, the full variable domain is DVKVTQSSRYLVKRTGEKVFLECVQDMDHENMFWYRQDPGLGLRLIYFSYDVKMKEKGDIPEGYSVSREKKERFSLILESASTNQTSMYLCASSLFPVADEQFFGPGTRLTVL.

CDR3 sequence: CASRKPGAGANVLTF. Written as DNA, the CDR3 is TGTGCCAGCAGAAAACCAGGGGCTGGGGCCAACGTCCTGACTTTC. V is TRBV27 and J is TRBJ2-6, with D maybe TRBD1 (6 bases). Germline values: CDR1 MNHEY, CDR2 SMNVEV (reference sequence). The CDR3 runs to 15 residues. V lost 6 bases and J 2 bases, leaving 11 bases between the germline ends.

Concerning this clone: The identical CDR3 is also encoded by other nucleotide sequences in the sample. The V call is TRBV18, the J call TRBJ2-3, with D possibly being TRBD1 or TRBD2 (6 bases each). CDR1 is KGHSH, CDR2 LQKENI, per germline. Trimming stripped 3 bases from V and 2 bases from J, with 12 bases between. This CDR3 spans 15 amino acids. CDR3 DNA sequence: TGTGCCAGCTCACCCCTGGCGGGACACACAGATACGCAGTATTTT. Its protein is CASSPLAGHTDTQYF.

As regards this clone: Relative to the germline gene, one junction end is altered; a read error may explain this. The V gene is TRBV2, the J gene TRBJ2-5; no reliable D call. The CDR3 sequence is 12 residues long. Germline V gives CDR1 SNHLY, CDR2 FYNNEI. For the CDR3, the DNA is TGTGCCAGCAGTGAAAACAAGGCCGCCCTACACTTC. It is translated as CASSENKAALHF. Together with reference TRBV2 and TRBJ2-5, the CDR3 gives the full variable domain: EPEVTQTPSHQVTQMGQEVILRCVPISNHLYFYWYRQILGQKVEFLVSFYNNEISEKSEIFDDQFSVERPDGSNFTLKIRSTKLEDSAMYFCASSENKAALHFGPGTRLLVL.